A selection of T cell receptor beta chains follows, all from one sample in a study of CD8 T cells in ankylosing spondylitis. TCRdb fed the 5' RACE reads into MiXCR, producing one record per CDR3 protein. This table holds about 250,000 distinct CDR3 sequences, 30% to 35% found once. Sample: blood, either unsorted or a sorted T cell fraction (not recorded which). All receptors come from a male donor with ankylosing spondylitis or in good health (not recorded which). Both conserved end residues are part of each CDR3. D genes are given only for firm matches. The listing skips clone size in some rows; elsewhere it reads once, few, many or a size class.

CDR3aa: CSARGDGNAGELFF
CDR3nt: TGCAGTGCTAGAGGAGACGGCAACGCCGGGGAGCTGTTTTTT
v_gene: TRBV20-1
len: 14
d_gene: .
abundance: .
j_gene: TRBJ2-2

CDR3aa: CASSLRDAEQYF
CDR3nt: TGTGCCAGCAGCTTAAGGGATGCCGAGCAGTACTTC
v_gene: TRBV7-6
len: 12
d_gene: .
abundance: .
j_gene: TRBJ2-7

CDR3aa: CASSLSGTGDRTF
CDR3nt: TGTGCCAGCAGTTTATCCGGGACAGGGGATAGGACCTTC
v_gene: TRBV6-5
len: 13
d_gene: TRBD1
abundance: .
j_gene: TRBJ1-2

CDR3aa: CASSSGLQGRPDTQYF
CDR3nt: TGTGCCAGCAGTTCGGGACTCCAGGGCCGGCCGGATACGCAGTATTTT
v_gene: TRBV6-5
len: 16
d_gene: .
abundance: .
j_gene: TRBJ2-3

CDR3aa: CATAGGSYEQYF
CDR3nt: TGTGCAACTGCGGGTGGATCCTACGAGCAGTACTTC
v_gene: TRBV12-3/TRBV12-4
len: 12
d_gene: .
abundance: few
j_gene: TRBJ2-7

CDR3aa: CASSQVQGSSYEQYF
CDR3nt: TGCGCCAGCAGCCAAGTTCAGGGGAGCTCCTACGAGCAGTACTTC
v_gene: TRBV4-1
len: 15
d_gene: .
abundance: .
j_gene: TRBJ2-7

CDR3aa: CASTPSHRLNTGELFF
CDR3nt: TGTGCCAGCACCCCCAGTCACAGGCTGAACACCGGGGAGCTGTTTTTT
v_gene: TRBV6-1
len: 16
d_gene: .
abundance: .
j_gene: TRBJ2-2

CDR3aa: CASSLFGSGEPYEQYF
CDR3nt: TGTGCCAGCAGTTTATTTGGGTCGGGGGAGCCCTACGAGCAGTACTTC
v_gene: TRBV28
len: 16
d_gene: .
abundance: few
j_gene: TRBJ2-7

CDR3aa: CASKEHGSSYNEQFF
CDR3nt: TGCGCCAGCAAAGAGCACGGGAGCTCCTACAATGAGCAGTTCTTC
v_gene: TRBV10-1
len: 15
d_gene: .
abundance: .
j_gene: TRBJ2-1

CDR3aa: CASSELQGNEQYF
CDR3nt: TGTGCCAGCAGCGAACTTCAGGGGAACGAGCAGTACTTC
v_gene: TRBV7-9
len: 13
d_gene: .
abundance: few
j_gene: TRBJ2-7

CDR3aa: CAAGSGAGDTQYF
CDR3nt: TGTGCCGCCGGGTCGGGGGCAGGGGATACGCAGTATTTT
v_gene: TRBV10-3
len: 13
d_gene: .
abundance: few
j_gene: TRBJ2-3

CDR3aa: CASTSDQSYNEQFF
CDR3nt: TGTGCCAGCACCTCCGACCAATCCTACAATGAGCAGTTCTTC
v_gene: TRBV7-2
len: 14
d_gene: .
abundance: .
j_gene: TRBJ2-1

CDR3aa: CSAISPRGGQWFYNEQFF
CDR3nt: TGCAGTGCCATATCCCCGCGGGGGGGCCAATGGTTCTACAATGAGCAGTTCTTC
v_gene: TRBV20-1
len: 18
d_gene: TRBD2
abundance: few
j_gene: TRBJ2-1

CDR3aa: CASSPTGGKGYEQYF
CDR3nt: TGTGCCAGCAGCCCAACAGGGGGCAAGGGCTACGAGCAGTACTTC
v_gene: TRBV11-2
len: 15
d_gene: TRBD1
abundance: few
j_gene: TRBJ2-7

CDR3aa: CATMPTEEYNSPLHF
CDR3nt: TGTGCCACCATGCCGACAGAAGAGTATAATTCACCCCTCCACTTT
v_gene: TRBV10-3
len: 15
d_gene: .
abundance: .
j_gene: TRBJ1-6

CDR3aa: CARRFSGGSYEQYF
CDR3nt: TGCGCCAGGCGGTTTAGCGGGGGGAGCTACGAGCAGTACTTC
v_gene: TRBV5-1
len: 14
d_gene: TRBD2
abundance: few
j_gene: TRBJ2-7

CDR3aa: CASSPGTSGGSYEQYF
CDR3nt: TGTGCCAGCAGTCCCGGGACTAGCGGGGGGTCCTACGAGCAGTACTTC
v_gene: TRBV27
len: 16
d_gene: TRBD2
abundance: once
j_gene: TRBJ2-7

CDR3aa: CASSDSGQGLFGEQYF
CDR3nt: TGTGCCAGCAGTGACTCAGGACAGGGGCTGTTTGGCGAGCAGTACTTC
v_gene: TRBV25-1
len: 16
d_gene: TRBD1
abundance: few
j_gene: TRBJ2-7

CDR3aa: CSARRWGEPYLAKNIQYF
CDR3nt: TGCAGTGCTAGGAGGTGGGGCGAACCTTACCTAGCCAAAAACATTCAGTACTTC
v_gene: TRBV20-1
len: 18
d_gene: .
abundance: few
j_gene: TRBJ2-4

CDR3aa: CASSQGAPQTGANTGELFF
CDR3nt: TGCGCCAGCAGCCAAGGGGCTCCCCAGACAGGGGCGAACACCGGGGAGCTGTTTTTT
v_gene: TRBV4-1
len: 19
d_gene: TRBD1
abundance: .
j_gene: TRBJ2-2

CDR3aa: CSASLGAGGWETQYF
CDR3nt: TGCAGTGCTTCCCTAGGAGCCGGGGGCTGGGAGACCCAGTACTTC
v_gene: TRBV20-1
len: 15
d_gene: .
abundance: .
j_gene: TRBJ2-5

CDR3aa: CSASDDLRSNEKLFF
CDR3nt: TGCAGTGCTAGCGATGATCTAAGGAGTAATGAAAAACTGTTTTTT
v_gene: TRBV20-1
len: 15
d_gene: .
abundance: .
j_gene: TRBJ1-4

CDR3aa: CATRTGNTEAFF
CDR3nt: TGTGCCACCCGGACAGGAAACACTGAAGCTTTCTTT
v_gene: TRBV6-6
len: 12
d_gene: TRBD1
abundance: few
j_gene: TRBJ1-1

CDR3aa: CASSLVAGSTYEQYF
CDR3nt: TGTGCCAGCAGCTTGGTAGCGGGGTCTACTTACGAGCAGTACTTC
v_gene: TRBV13
len: 15
d_gene: TRBD2
abundance: .
j_gene: TRBJ2-7

CDR3aa: CSVEGDSNQPQHF
CDR3nt: TGCAGCGTTGAAGGGGACAGCAATCAGCCCCAGCATTTT
v_gene: TRBV29-1
len: 13
d_gene: .
abundance: few
j_gene: TRBJ1-5

CDR3aa: CASSLTPGRASGYTF
CDR3nt: TGTGCCAGCAGTTTAACCCCTGGTAGGGCAAGCGGCTACACCTTC
v_gene: TRBV12-3/TRBV12-4
len: 15
d_gene: .
abundance: few
j_gene: TRBJ1-2

CDR3aa: CASSVLDNEQFF
CDR3nt: TGTGCCAGCAGCGTACTAGACAATGAGCAGTTCTTC
v_gene: TRBV9
len: 12
d_gene: .
abundance: .
j_gene: TRBJ2-1

CDR3aa: CASTRQETQYF
CDR3nt: TGTGCCAGCACCCGACAAGAGACCCAGTACTTC
v_gene: TRBV7-8
len: 11
d_gene: .
abundance: .
j_gene: TRBJ2-5

CDR3aa: CASSYERVETQYF
CDR3nt: TGTGCCAGCAGCTACGAAAGGGTGGAGACCCAGTACTTC
v_gene: TRBV7-8
len: 13
d_gene: .
abundance: few
j_gene: TRBJ2-5

CDR3aa: CSARDGATGQPQHF
CDR3nt: TGCAGTGCTAGAGATGGGGCCACAGGTCAGCCCCAGCATTTT
v_gene: TRBV20-1
len: 14
d_gene: .
abundance: .
j_gene: TRBJ1-5

CDR3aa: CASSLEGSGGDADTQYF
CDR3nt: TGTGCCAGCAGCTTGGAGGGTAGCGGGGGGGATGCAGATACGCAGTATTTT
v_gene: TRBV5-6
len: 17
d_gene: TRBD2
abundance: .
j_gene: TRBJ2-3

CDR3aa: CSVAPQGAVHEQYF
CDR3nt: TGCAGCGTTGCCCCGCAGGGGGCGGTCCACGAGCAGTACTTC
v_gene: TRBV29-1
len: 14
d_gene: TRBD1
abundance: .
j_gene: TRBJ2-7

CDR3aa: CASSYRFTGNQPQHF
CDR3nt: TGTGCCAGCAGCTACAGGTTTACGGGCAATCAGCCCCAGCATTTT
v_gene: TRBV6-5
len: 15
d_gene: .
abundance: .
j_gene: TRBJ1-5